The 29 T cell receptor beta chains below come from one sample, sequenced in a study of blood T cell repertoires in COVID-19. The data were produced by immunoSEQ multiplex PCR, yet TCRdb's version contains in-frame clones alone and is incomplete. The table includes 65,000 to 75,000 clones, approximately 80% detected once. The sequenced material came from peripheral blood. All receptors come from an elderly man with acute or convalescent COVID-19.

This chain's CDR3 is CAIRQSHTEAFF. In DNA form, the CDR3 reads TGTGCCATCCGACAGTCCCACACTGAAGCTTTCTTT. This rearrangement joins TRBV28 to TRBJ1-1, with D possibly TRBD1 on 5 matching bases. This CDR3 has 12 residues. Germline V CDR1 and CDR2: MDHEN, SYDVKM. The germline V and J ends were trimmed by 10 bases and 3 bases, with 12 bases remaining between them.

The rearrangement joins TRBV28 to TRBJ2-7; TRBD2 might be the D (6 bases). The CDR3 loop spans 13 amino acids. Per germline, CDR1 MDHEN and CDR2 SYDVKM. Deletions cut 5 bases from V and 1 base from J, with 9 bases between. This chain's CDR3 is CASSMGTSYEQYF. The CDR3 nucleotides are TGTGCCAGCAGTATGGGGACTTCCTACGAGCAGTACTTC.

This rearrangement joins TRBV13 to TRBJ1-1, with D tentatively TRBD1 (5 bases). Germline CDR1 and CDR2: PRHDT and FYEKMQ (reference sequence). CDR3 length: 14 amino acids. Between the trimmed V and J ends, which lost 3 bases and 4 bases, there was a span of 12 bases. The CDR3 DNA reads TGTGCCAGCAGCTTGTTCAGGGCCCCCACTGAAGCTTTCTTT. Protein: CASSLFRAPTEAFF.

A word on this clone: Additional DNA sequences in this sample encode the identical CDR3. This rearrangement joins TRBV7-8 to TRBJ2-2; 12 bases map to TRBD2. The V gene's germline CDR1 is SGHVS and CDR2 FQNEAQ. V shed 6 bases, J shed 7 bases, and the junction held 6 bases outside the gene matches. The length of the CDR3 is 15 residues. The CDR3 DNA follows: TGTGCCAGCAGGCTAGCGGGGGGGCGAGGCGGGGAGCTGTTTTTT. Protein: CASRLAGGRGGELFF.

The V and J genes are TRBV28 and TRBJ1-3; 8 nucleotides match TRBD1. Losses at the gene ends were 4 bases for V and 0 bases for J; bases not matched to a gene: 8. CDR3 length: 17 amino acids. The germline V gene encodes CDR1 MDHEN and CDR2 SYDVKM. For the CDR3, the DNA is TGTGCCAGCAGTTCTGGGGGACAGGCCTACTCTGGAAACACCATATATTTT. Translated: CASSSGGQAYSGNTIYF.

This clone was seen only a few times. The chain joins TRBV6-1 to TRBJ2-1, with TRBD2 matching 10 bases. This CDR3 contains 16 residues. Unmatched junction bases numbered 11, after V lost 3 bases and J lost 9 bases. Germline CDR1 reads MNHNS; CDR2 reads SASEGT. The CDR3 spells CASSEMAAGGVVEQFF. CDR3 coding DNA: TGTGCCAGCAGTGAGATGGCAGCGGGGGGGGTCGTTGAGCAGTTCTTC.

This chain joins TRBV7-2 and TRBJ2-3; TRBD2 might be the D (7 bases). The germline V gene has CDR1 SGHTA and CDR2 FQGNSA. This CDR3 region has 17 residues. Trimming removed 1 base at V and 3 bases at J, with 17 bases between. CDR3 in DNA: TGTGCCAGCAGCTTAGTCGTGTTCGGGGGGCGTACAGATACGCAGTATTTT. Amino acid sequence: CASSLVVFGGRTDTQYF.

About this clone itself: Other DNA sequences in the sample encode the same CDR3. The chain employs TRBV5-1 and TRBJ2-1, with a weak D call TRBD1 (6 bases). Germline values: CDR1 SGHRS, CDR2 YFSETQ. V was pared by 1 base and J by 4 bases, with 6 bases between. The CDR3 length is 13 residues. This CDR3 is CASSLTGYNEQFF. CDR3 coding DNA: TGCGCCAGCAGCTTGACAGGGTACAATGAGCAGTTCTTC.

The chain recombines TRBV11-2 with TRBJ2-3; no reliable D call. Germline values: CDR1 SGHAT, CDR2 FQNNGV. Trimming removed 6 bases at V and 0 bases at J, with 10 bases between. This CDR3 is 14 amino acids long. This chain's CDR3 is CASRQELSTDTQYF. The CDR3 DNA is TGTGCCAGCAGGCAAGAACTTAGCACAGATACGCAGTATTTT.

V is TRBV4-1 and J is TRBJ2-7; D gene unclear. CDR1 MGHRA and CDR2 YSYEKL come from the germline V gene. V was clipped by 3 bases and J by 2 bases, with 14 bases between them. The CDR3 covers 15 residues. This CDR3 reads CASSHIQDVAYEQYF. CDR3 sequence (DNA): TGCGCCAGCAGCCATATTCAGGATGTAGCCTACGAGCAGTACTTC.

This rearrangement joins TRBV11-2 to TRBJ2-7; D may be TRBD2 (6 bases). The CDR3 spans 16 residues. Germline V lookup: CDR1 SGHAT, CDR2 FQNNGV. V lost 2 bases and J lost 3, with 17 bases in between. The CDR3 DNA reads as TGTGCCAGCAGCTTAACCCTGACTAGTTCGAGCTACGAGCAGTACTTC. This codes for CASSLTLTSSSYEQYF.

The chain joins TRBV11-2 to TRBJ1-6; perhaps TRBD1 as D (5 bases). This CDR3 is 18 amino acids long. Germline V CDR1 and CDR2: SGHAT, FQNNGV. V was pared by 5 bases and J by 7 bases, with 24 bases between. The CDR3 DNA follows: TGTGCCAGCAGCCGACACCAGGGACTCGGCAGGGAAAATTCACCCCTCCACTTT. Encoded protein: CASSRHQGLGRENSPLHF. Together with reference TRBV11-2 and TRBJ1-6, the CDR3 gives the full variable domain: EAGVAQSPRYKIIEKRQSVAFWCNPISGHATLYWYQQILGQGPKLLIQFQNNGVVDDSQLPKDRFSAERLKGVDSTLKIQPAKLEDSAVYLCASSRHQGLGRENSPLHFGNGTRLTVT.

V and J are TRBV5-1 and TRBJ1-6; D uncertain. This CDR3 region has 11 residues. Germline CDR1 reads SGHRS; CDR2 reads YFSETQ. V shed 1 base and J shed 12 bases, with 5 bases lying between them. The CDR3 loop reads CASSLRGPLHF. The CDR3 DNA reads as TGCGCCAGCAGCTTGCGGGGACCCCTCCACTTT.

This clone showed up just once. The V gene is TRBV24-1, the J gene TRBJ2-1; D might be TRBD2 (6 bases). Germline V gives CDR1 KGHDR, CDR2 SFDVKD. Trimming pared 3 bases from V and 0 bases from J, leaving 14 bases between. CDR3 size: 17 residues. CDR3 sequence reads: CATSDRGGGSSYNEQFF. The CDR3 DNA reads TGTGCCACCAGTGATCGGGGAGGCGGAAGCTCCTACAATGAGCAGTTCTTC.

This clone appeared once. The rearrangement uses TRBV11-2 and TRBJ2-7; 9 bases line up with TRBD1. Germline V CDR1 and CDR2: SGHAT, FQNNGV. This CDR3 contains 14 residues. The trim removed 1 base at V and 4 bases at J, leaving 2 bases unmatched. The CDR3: CASSLAGQGYEQYF. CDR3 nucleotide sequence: TGTGCCAGCAGCTTAGCGGGACAGGGATACGAGCAGTACTTC.

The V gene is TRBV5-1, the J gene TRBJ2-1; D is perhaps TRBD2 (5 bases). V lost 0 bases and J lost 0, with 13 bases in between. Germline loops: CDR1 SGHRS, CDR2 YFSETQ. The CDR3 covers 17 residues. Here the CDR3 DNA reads TGCGCCAGCAGCTTGGGTTGGTGGGAGAGCTCCTACAATGAGCAGTTCTTC. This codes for CASSLGWWESSYNEQFF.

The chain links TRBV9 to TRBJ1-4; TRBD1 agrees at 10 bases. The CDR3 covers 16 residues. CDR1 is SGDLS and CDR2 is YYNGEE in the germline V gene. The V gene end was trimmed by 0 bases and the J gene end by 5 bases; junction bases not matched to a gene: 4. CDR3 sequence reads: CASSVAPGQGNEKLFF. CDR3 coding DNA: TGTGCCAGCAGCGTAGCCCCGGGACAGGGGAATGAAAAACTGTTTTTT.

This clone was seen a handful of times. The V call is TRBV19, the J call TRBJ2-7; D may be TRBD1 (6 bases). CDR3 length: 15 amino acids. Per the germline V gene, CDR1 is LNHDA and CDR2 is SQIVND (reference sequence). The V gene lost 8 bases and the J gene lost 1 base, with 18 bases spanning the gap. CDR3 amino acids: CASGPWGRGSYEQYF. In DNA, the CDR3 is TGTGCCAGTGGCCCGTGGGGCAGGGGATCCTACGAGCAGTACTTC.

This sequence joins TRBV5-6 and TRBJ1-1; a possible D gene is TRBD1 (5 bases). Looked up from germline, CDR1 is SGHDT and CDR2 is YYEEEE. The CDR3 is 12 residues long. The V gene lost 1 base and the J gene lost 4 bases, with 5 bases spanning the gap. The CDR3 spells CASSLRGTEAFF. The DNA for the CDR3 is TGTGCCAGCAGCTTGAGGGGCACTGAAGCTTTCTTT.

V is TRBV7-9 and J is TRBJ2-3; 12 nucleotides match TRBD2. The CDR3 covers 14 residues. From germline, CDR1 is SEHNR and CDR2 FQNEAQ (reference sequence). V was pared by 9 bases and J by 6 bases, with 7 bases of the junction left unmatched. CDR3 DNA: TGTGCCAGTCCGACTAGCGGGAGTTTTGATACGCAGTATTTT. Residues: CASPTSGSFDTQYF.

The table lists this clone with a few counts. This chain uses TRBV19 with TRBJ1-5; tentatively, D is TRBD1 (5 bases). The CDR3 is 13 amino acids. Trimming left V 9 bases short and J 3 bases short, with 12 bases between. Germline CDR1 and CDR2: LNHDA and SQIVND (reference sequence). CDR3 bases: TGTGCCAGCGGGGGTAAGGACAATCAGCCCCAGCATTTT. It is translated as CASGGKDNQPQHF.

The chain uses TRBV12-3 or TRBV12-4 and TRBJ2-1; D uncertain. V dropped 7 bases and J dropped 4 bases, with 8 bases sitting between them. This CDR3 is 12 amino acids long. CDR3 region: CASKEEYNEQFF. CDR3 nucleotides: TGTGCCAGCAAAGAGGAATACAATGAGCAGTTCTTC.

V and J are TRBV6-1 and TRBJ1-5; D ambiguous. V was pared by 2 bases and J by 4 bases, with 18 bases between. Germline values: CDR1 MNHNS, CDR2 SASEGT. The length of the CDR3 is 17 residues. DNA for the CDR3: TGTGCCAGCAGTGAACGACTCGGACTCTCCCCAAATCAGCCCCAGCATTTT. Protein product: CASSERLGLSPNQPQHF.

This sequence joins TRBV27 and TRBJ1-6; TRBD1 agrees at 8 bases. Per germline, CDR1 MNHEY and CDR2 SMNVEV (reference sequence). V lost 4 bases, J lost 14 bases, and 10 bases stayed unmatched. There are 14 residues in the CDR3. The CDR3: CASSSRQGLASLHF. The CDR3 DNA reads TGTGCCAGCAGTTCCCGACAGGGGCTAGCATCCCTCCACTTT.

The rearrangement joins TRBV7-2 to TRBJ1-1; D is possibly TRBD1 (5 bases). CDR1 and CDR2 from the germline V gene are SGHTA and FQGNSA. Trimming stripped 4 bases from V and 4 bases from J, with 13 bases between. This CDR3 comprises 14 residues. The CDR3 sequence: CASSSVRGGTEAFF. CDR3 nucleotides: TGTGCCAGCAGCTCAGTCCGGGGGGGCACTGAAGCTTTCTTT.

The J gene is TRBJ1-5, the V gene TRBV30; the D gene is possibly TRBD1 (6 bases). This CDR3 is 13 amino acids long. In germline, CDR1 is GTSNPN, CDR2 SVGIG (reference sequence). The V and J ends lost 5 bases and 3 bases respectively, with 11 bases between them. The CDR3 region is CAWGPGVNQPQHF. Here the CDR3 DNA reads TGTGCCTGGGGGCCAGGGGTCAATCAGCCCCAGCATTTT. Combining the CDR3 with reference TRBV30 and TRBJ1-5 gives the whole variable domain SQTIHQWPATLVQPVGSPLSLECTVEGTSNPNLYWYRQAAGRGLQLLFYSVGIGQISSEVPQNLSASRPQDRQFILSSKKLLLSDSGFYLCAWGPGVNQPQHFGDGTRLSIL.

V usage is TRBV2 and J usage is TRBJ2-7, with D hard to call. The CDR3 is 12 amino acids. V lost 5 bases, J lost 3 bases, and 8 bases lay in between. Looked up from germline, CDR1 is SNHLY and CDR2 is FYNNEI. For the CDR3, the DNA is TGTGCCAGCAGTCGCGGCAGCTACGAGCAGTACTTC. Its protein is CASSRGSYEQYF.

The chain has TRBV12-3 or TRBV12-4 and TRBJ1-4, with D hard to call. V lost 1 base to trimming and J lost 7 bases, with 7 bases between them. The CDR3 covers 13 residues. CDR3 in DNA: TGTGCCAGCAGTTTAGTCTCGGGTGAAAAACTGTTTTTT. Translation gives CASSLVSGEKLFF.

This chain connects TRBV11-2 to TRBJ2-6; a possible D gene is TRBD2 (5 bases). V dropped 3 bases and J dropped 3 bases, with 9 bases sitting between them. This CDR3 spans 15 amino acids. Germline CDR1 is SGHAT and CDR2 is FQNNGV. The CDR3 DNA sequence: TGTGCCAGCAGCTTCTCCGGAGGTGGGGCCAACGTCCTGACTTTC. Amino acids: CASSFSGGGANVLTF.